This is a list of T cell receptor beta chains from one sample in a study of spatial heterogeneity in lung cancer. Each CDR3 protein gets one entry after TCRdb re-called the 5' RACE reads with MiXCR. The sample lists approximately 25,000 distinct CDR3 sequences, approximately 3.3% occurring once. Material: PBMCs, obtained at surgery. These receptor sequences come from a female donor with early-stage non-small cell lung cancer. CDR3s include the opening cysteine and the closing phenylalanine or tryptophan. A D gene is named only where the DNA matches it firmly. Expanded clones get a size class; other rows say once, few or many, or leave the size out.

clone size,J gene,V gene,D gene,CDR3 DNA,CDR3 protein
many,TRBJ2-1,TRBV4-2,TRBD1,TGTGCCAGCAGCCATTACGCGACCTCCGGGACAGGACTCAATGAGCAGTTCTTC,CASSHYATSGTGLNEQFF
many,TRBJ1-1,TRBV6-5,TRBD1,TGTGCCAGCAGGCCAGGGGGCGTCGGCACTGAAGCTTTCTTT,CASRPGGVGTEAFF
many,TRBJ2-1,TRBV25-1,TRBD2,TGTGCCAGCAGTGAAAGCCGGACTAGTCAGTTCTTC,CASSESRTSQFF
many,TRBJ2-7,TRBV28,.,TGTGCCAGCATGTGGGGCCCAGCCTACGAGCAGTACTTC,CASMWGPAYEQYF
many,TRBJ2-1,TRBV20-1,TRBD1,TGCAGTGCTATCCGGACAGGCTCCTACAATGAGCAGTTCTTC,CSAIRTGSYNEQFF
many,TRBJ1-1,TRBV7-8,.,TGTGCCAGCAGCGACCGGGACAACGCCCCCACTGAAGCTTTCTTT,CASSDRDNAPTEAFF
.,TRBJ1-1,TRBV6-2/TRBV6-3,.,TGTGCCAGCAGTTATAGACTCACTGAAGCTTTCTTT,CASSYRLTEAFF
few,TRBJ2-3,TRBV5-8,TRBD2,TGTGCCAGCAGCTTGGTCGGTGCCCGACTAGCGGGACCAGATACGCAGTATTTT,CASSLVGARLAGPDTQYF
many,TRBJ2-1,TRBV27,.,TGTGCCAGCAGTCCCACTACGTACAATGAGCAGTTCTTC,CASSPTTYNEQFF
many,TRBJ2-2,TRBV5-1,TRBD1,TGCGCCAGCAGCTTGGCGCGACAGGGGGCTGGCACCGGGGAGCTGTTTTTT,CASSLARQGAGTGELFF
many,TRBJ2-2,TRBV28,.,TGTGCCAGCAGTTTAGAGGGCACCGGGGAGCTGTTTTTT,CASSLEGTGELFF
.,TRBJ2-1,TRBV19,TRBD1,TGTGCCAGTAGTTTGGGACAGGGGTCGTTCGATGAGCAGTTCTTC,CASSLGQGSFDEQFF
many,TRBJ2-3,TRBV6-6,TRBD2,TGTGCCAGCGGCAAGTTTAGCGGGCAGAGCGGGTTCACAGATACGCAGTATTTT,CASGKFSGQSGFTDTQYF
many,TRBJ2-3,TRBV28,TRBD1,TGTGCCAGCAGCCCATGGCAGGGGGCGGCAGATACGCAGTATTTT,CASSPWQGAADTQYF
many,TRBJ2-3,TRBV28,.,TGTGCCAGCAGGCCCCGCCCGGGACGGACTAGCACAGATACGCAGTATTTT,CASRPRPGRTSTDTQYF
many,TRBJ2-7,TRBV19,TRBD2,TGTGCCAGTAGTATAGTCCCCATCTCCGGGACTAGCCGCCCCTACGAGCAGTACTTC,CASSIVPISGTSRPYEQYF
many,TRBJ2-7,TRBV29-1,TRBD2,TGCAGCATCTACGGGGCTAGCGGGACGGGATACGAGCAGTACTTC,CSIYGASGTGYEQYF
many,TRBJ2-7,TRBV20-1,.,TGCAGTGCTAGGTCGGTAGACCGGTCATGGGAGCAGTACTTC,CSARSVDRSWEQYF
many,TRBJ2-1,TRBV11-2,.,TGTGCCAGCAGCCCTGCTCCCTACAATGAGCAGTTCTTC,CASSPAPYNEQFF
many,TRBJ2-7,TRBV11-2,TRBD1,TGTGCCAGCAGCCTCAGGGGGCGGTCTGACGAGCAGTACTTC,CASSLRGRSDEQYF
.,TRBJ2-7,TRBV7-8,.,TGTGCCAGCAGCCCCTTTGGGGGGACCTCCTACGAGCAGTACTTC,CASSPFGGTSYEQYF
many,TRBJ2-7,TRBV28,.,TGTGCCAGCACCCTCTCAATGGGCACCTACGAGCAGTACTTC,CASTLSMGTYEQYF
many,TRBJ2-1,TRBV18,TRBD2,TGTGCCAGCTCAGGGGGCCTCGACGGGCTAGCGGGGCACTCCTACAATGAGCAGTTCTTC,CASSGGLDGLAGHSYNEQFF
few,TRBJ2-4,TRBV6-1,.,TGTGCCAGCAGTATGGGGGGCCCCAAAAACATTCAGTACTTC,CASSMGGPKNIQYF
many,TRBJ2-7,TRBV2,TRBD2,TGTGCCATCGTAGCGGGGGGTTACGAGCAGTACTTC,CAIVAGGYEQYF
many,TRBJ2-1,TRBV10-3,.,TGTGCCATCAGTGATGTGAGCGGGCAAACCTACAATGAGCAGTTCTTC,CAISDVSGQTYNEQFF
many,TRBJ2-7,TRBV5-1,TRBD1,TGCGCCAGCAGCCCGGGACCGGGACAGGAGTACGAGCAGTACTTC,CASSPGPGQEYEQYF
few,TRBJ2-1,TRBV20-1,TRBD2,TGCAGTGCTAGAGCCCGGGGGACTAGCGGGAGAAGTGAGCAGTTCTTC,CSARARGTSGRSEQFF
many,TRBJ2-3,TRBV4-1,TRBD2,TGCGCCAGCAGCCAAGATCCCGCGGGAGTGGGAGATACGCAGTATTTT,CASSQDPAGVGDTQYF
many,TRBJ1-2,TRBV12-3/TRBV12-4,.,TGTGCCAGCAGTTTGGTCCGAGCTAACTATGGCTACACCTTC,CASSLVRANYGYTF
many,TRBJ1-2,TRBV29-1,.,TGCAGCGTTGAAGGAGGGCGGGATGGCTACACCTTC,CSVEGGRDGYTF
many,TRBJ2-1,TRBV27,.,TGTGCCAGCAGTTTTGGACCCAATGAGCAGTTCTTC,CASSFGPNEQFF
many,TRBJ2-5,TRBV5-1,.,TGCGCCAGCAGCTTGTTGTCTTCCCAAGAGACCCAGTACTTC,CASSLLSSQETQYF
.,TRBJ2-5,TRBV7-7,.,TGTGCTAGCAGCTTAGCACACCAAGAGACCCAGTACTTC,CASSLAHQETQYF
many,TRBJ2-1,TRBV28,.,TGTGCCAGCAGTTTCTCCGCGGCAGGGAATGAGCAGTTCTTC,CASSFSAAGNEQFF
many,TRBJ2-1,TRBV24-1,TRBD2,TGTGCCACCAGAAAGACTAGCGGGACGAGTGATGAGCAGTTCTTC,CATRKTSGTSDEQFF
many,TRBJ1-3,TRBV7-2,.,TGTGCCAGCAGCTTTCTGATGGGAAACACCATATATTTT,CASSFLMGNTIYF
many,TRBJ1-6,TRBV27,.,TGTGCCAGCAGCACAGGGTGGGGAAGCTCCTATAATTCACCCCTCCACTTT,CASSTGWGSSYNSPLHF
many,TRBJ2-2,TRBV9,TRBD2,TGTGCCAGCAGCTCCAGACTAGCGGTCACCGGGGAGCTGTTTTTT,CASSSRLAVTGELFF
many,TRBJ1-1,TRBV28,TRBD1,TGTGCCAGCAGTTACTTACAGGGGGCTGGTTTCTTT,CASSYLQGAGFF
.,TRBJ1-5,TRBV20-1,.,TGCAGTGCCGCCGCCAGGGGAACCAATCAGCCCCAGCATTTT,CSAAARGTNQPQHF
many,TRBJ2-4,TRBV5-4,TRBD2,TGTGCCAGCAGTGACGGAAAAGCGGGAGACCCTCAGTACTTC,CASSDGKAGDPQYF
many,TRBJ2-7,TRBV7-9,.,TGTGCCAGCAGGCAAGTTGGCCCAGGCTACGAGCAGTACTTC,CASRQVGPGYEQYF
many,TRBJ2-1,TRBV27,.,TGTGCCAGCACCGGGACCGCCTTGAATGAGCAGTTCTTC,CASTGTALNEQFF
many,TRBJ2-7,TRBV27,TRBD1,TGTGCCAGCAGTTTCCCGGGACAGGGGGTAGACGAGCAGTACTTC,CASSFPGQGVDEQYF
many,TRBJ2-7,TRBV20-1,TRBD2,TGCAGTGCTACAACCTCCCTGGGGCTAGCGGACTTCGAGCAGTACTTC,CSATTSLGLADFEQYF
many,TRBJ2-2,TRBV2,TRBD2,TGTGCCAGCGGGAGGGCCACCGGGGAGCTGTTTTTT,CASGRATGELFF
many,TRBJ1-5,TRBV13,.,TGTGCCAGCAGCTTAGAGGGGGAGGGTCAGCCCCAGCATTTT,CASSLEGEGQPQHF
many,TRBJ1-1,TRBV12-3/TRBV12-4,.,TGTGCCAGCAGTAAGGGGGCTGAAGCTTTCTTT,CASSKGAEAFF
many,TRBJ2-7,TRBV18,.,TGTGCCAGCTCACCCGTATCAGGCGAGCAGTACTTC,CASSPVSGEQYF
many,TRBJ2-1,TRBV20-1,.,TGCAGTGCTAGAGATGAGGAAAGCTACAATGAGCAGTTCTTC,CSARDEESYNEQFF
.,TRBJ2-3,TRBV25-1,.,TGTGCCTTCTCCCCAGGGGGCACAGATACGCAGTATTTT,CAFSPGGTDTQYF
.,TRBJ2-5,TRBV6-1,.,TGTGCCAGCAGTGCCCTCATCGGGGGTGAAGAGACCCAGTACTTC,CASSALIGGEETQYF
many,TRBJ2-1,TRBV5-4,.,TGTGCCAGCAGCTTGGAGGCTCTCGAGCAGTTCTTC,CASSLEALEQFF
.,TRBJ2-3,TRBV18,.,TGTGCCAGCTCACCACTCGACGGTACTAGCACAGATACGCAGTATTTT,CASSPLDGTSTDTQYF
many,TRBJ1-1,TRBV6-1,.,TGTGCCAGCAGTTTGAATGAAAAGCTGAAAGCTTTCTTT,CASSLNEKLKAFF
many,TRBJ1-1,TRBV9,.,TGTGCCAGCAGCTCATGGACAGATACACTTAACACTGAAGCTTTCTTT,CASSSWTDTLNTEAFF
.,TRBJ2-5,TRBV3-1,.,TGTGCCAGCAGCCAAGTAGAGAAGTACTTC,CASSQVEKYF
.,TRBJ2-3,TRBV5-4,.,TGTGCCAGCAGCAGACAGGGAGGCGATACGCAGTATTTT,CASSRQGGDTQYF